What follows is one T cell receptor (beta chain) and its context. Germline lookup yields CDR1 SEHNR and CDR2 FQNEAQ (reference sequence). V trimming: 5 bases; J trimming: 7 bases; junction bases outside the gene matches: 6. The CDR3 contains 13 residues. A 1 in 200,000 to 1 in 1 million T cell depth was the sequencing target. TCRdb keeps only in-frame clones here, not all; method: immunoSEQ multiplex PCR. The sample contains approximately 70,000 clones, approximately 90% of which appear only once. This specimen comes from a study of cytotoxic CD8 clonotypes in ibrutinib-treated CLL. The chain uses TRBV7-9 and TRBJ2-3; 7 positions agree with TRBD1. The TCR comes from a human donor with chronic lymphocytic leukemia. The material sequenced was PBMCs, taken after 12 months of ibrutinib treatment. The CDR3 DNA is TGTGCCAGCAGCCTACGACAGGGACATACGCAGTATTTT. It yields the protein CASSLRQGHTQYF.